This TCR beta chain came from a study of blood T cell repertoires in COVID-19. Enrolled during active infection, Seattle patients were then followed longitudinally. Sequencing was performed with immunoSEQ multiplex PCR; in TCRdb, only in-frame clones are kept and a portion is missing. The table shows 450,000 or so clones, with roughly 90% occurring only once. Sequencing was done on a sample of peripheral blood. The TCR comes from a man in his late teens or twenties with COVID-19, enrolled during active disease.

The CDR3 region has the DNA TGTGCCACCAGCAGAGATGTCGGGGAGACCCAGTACTTC. Its translation is CATSRDVGETQYF. The gene calls are TRBV15 and TRBJ2-5, with D hard to call. Germline V gene data show CDR1 as LNHNV and CDR2 as YYDKDF (reference sequence). V was cut by 0 bases and J by 5 bases, with 7 bases left in between. The CDR3 runs to 13 residues.